This is a list of T cell receptor beta chains from one sample in a study of T cells in Graves' hyperthyroidism and ophthalmopathy. Each CDR3 protein gets one entry after TCRdb re-called the multiplex PCR reads with MiXCR. This sample has about 290,000 distinct CDR3 sequences, with roughly 19% found just once. The material sequenced was blood. The receptor set was obtained from a man between 45 and 60 years old with Graves' ophthalmopathy. Both conserved end residues are part of each CDR3. Each record gives: CDR3 DNA, CDR3 protein, D gene, clone size, V gene, J gene. A D gene is named only where the DNA matches it firmly. Clone size is given for some rows only: seen once, a few or many times, or a class if the clone is expanded.

cdr3_nt: TGTGCCAGCAGTGAAGCGAGGGGCGCTGAAGCTTTCTTT
cdr3_aa: CASSEARGAEAFF
d_call: .
clone_size: many
v_call: TRBV2
j_call: TRBJ1-1

cdr3_nt: TGTGCCAGCAGGAGGGCAGGGTTTGATCAGCCCCAGCATTTT
cdr3_aa: CASRRAGFDQPQHF
d_call: .
clone_size: once
v_call: TRBV6-1
j_call: TRBJ1-5

cdr3_nt: TGTGCCAGCAGGGAGGGGTGGGAGAGCTCCTACAATGAGCAGTTCTTC
cdr3_aa: CASREGWESSYNEQFF
d_call: .
clone_size: many
v_call: TRBV12-3/TRBV12-4
j_call: TRBJ2-1

cdr3_nt: TGTGCCAGCAGCGCCATACTCGGAGTCGAGGAGCAGTTCTTC
cdr3_aa: CASSAILGVEEQFF
d_call: .
clone_size: many
v_call: TRBV7-8
j_call: TRBJ2-1

cdr3_nt: TGTGCTAGCAGCTTAAACAGGGAAAGCGAGCAGTACTTC
cdr3_aa: CASSLNRESEQYF
d_call: .
clone_size: many
v_call: TRBV7-7
j_call: TRBJ2-7

cdr3_nt: TGTGCCAGTCGTTTCACCGGGGAGCTGTTTTTT
cdr3_aa: CASRFTGELFF
d_call: .
clone_size: .
v_call: TRBV12-3/TRBV12-4
j_call: TRBJ2-2

cdr3_nt: TGCACCAGCAGCTTCGGTGACCTTACCCGCGAGCAGTACTTC
cdr3_aa: CTSSFGDLTREQYF
d_call: .
clone_size: .
v_call: TRBV5-1
j_call: TRBJ2-7

cdr3_nt: TGTGCCAGCAGTACCAAGGGGAGAGCGGACACTGAAGCTTCCTTT
cdr3_aa: CASSTKGRADTEASF
d_call: .
clone_size: few
v_call: TRBV6-1
j_call: TRBJ1-1

cdr3_nt: TGTGCCACGGAGGCTACCCCACATAGAGCCGAGCAGTACTTC
cdr3_aa: CATEATPHRAEQYF
d_call: .
clone_size: few
v_call: TRBV6-4
j_call: TRBJ2-7

cdr3_nt: TGTGCCAGTAATCGGGGGGGCGGTTACAATGAGCAGTTCTTC
cdr3_aa: CASNRGGGYNEQFF
d_call: TRBD2
clone_size: .
v_call: TRBV19
j_call: TRBJ2-1

cdr3_nt: TGCAGTGCTCACTGGGGGGGGGCGAACACTGAAGCTTTCTTT
cdr3_aa: CSAHWGGANTEAFF
d_call: .
clone_size: few
v_call: TRBV20-1
j_call: TRBJ1-1

cdr3_nt: TGTGCCAGCAGCCCGGCGGAGGGTAACTATGGCTACACCTTC
cdr3_aa: CASSPAEGNYGYTF
d_call: .
clone_size: .
v_call: TRBV9
j_call: TRBJ1-2

cdr3_nt: TGCGCCAGCAGCGAGGGACTAGCGGGAGGGCCATGGACCGGGGAGCTGTTTTTT
cdr3_aa: CASSEGLAGGPWTGELFF
d_call: TRBD2
clone_size: .
v_call: TRBV5-1
j_call: TRBJ2-2

cdr3_nt: TGTGCCAGCAACCTAGGTCTAACAGGGTGGACCGGGGAGCTGTTTTTT
cdr3_aa: CASNLGLTGWTGELFF
d_call: .
clone_size: few
v_call: TRBV6-1
j_call: TRBJ2-2

cdr3_nt: TGTGCCAGCAGCTTAATCGGGGTAATGGGGCAGTACTTC
cdr3_aa: CASSLIGVMGQYF
d_call: .
clone_size: .
v_call: TRBV7-2
j_call: TRBJ2-7

cdr3_nt: TGTGCCAGCAGTTCGACTCGCCCCTTTAGCGGGAGGTCGGACTACGAGCAGTACTTC
cdr3_aa: CASSSTRPFSGRSDYEQYF
d_call: TRBD2
clone_size: .
v_call: TRBV11-2
j_call: TRBJ2-7

cdr3_nt: TGTGCCAGCAGCTTGATCGGGTATGAGCAGTTCTTC
cdr3_aa: CASSLIGYEQFF
d_call: .
clone_size: many
v_call: TRBV7-3
j_call: TRBJ2-1

cdr3_nt: TGTGCCAGCAGCACTAGAGCCAGAAACATTCAGTACTTC
cdr3_aa: CASSTRARNIQYF
d_call: .
clone_size: .
v_call: TRBV12-3/TRBV12-4
j_call: TRBJ2-4

cdr3_nt: TGTGCCAGCAGGGGCGGGATTTTCACAGATACGCAGTATTTT
cdr3_aa: CASRGGIFTDTQYF
d_call: .
clone_size: few
v_call: TRBV27
j_call: TRBJ2-3

cdr3_nt: TGTGCCAGCAGCTCAACTGTCCCGTTGGGAAACACCATATATTTT
cdr3_aa: CASSSTVPLGNTIYF
d_call: .
clone_size: many
v_call: TRBV11-2
j_call: TRBJ1-3

cdr3_nt: TGTGCCAGCAAAATTGGCGGAGGCCAAGCGGGCGAGCAGTACTTC
cdr3_aa: CASKIGGGQAGEQYF
d_call: .
clone_size: many
v_call: TRBV12-3/TRBV12-4
j_call: TRBJ2-7

cdr3_nt: TGTGCCAGCAGAACAGATGAAAAACTGTTTTTT
cdr3_aa: CASRTDEKLFF
d_call: .
clone_size: few
v_call: TRBV6-1
j_call: TRBJ1-4

cdr3_nt: TGTGCCAGCAGTTTAAACCCGGGACAGGGGGCGGGGGTGAACACTGAAGCTTTCTTT
cdr3_aa: CASSLNPGQGAGVNTEAFF
d_call: TRBD1
clone_size: .
v_call: TRBV28
j_call: TRBJ1-1

cdr3_nt: TGCAGTGCTAGAGATCAAGGGGAGACCCAGTACTTC
cdr3_aa: CSARDQGETQYF
d_call: .
clone_size: .
v_call: TRBV20-1
j_call: TRBJ2-5

cdr3_nt: TGTGCCAGCAGTTACCGCAGGGGCTACTACGAGCAGTACTTC
cdr3_aa: CASSYRRGYYEQYF
d_call: .
clone_size: many
v_call: TRBV6-5
j_call: TRBJ2-7

cdr3_nt: TGTGCCAGCAGTATAGTTTCCGGGGAGCTGTTTTTT
cdr3_aa: CASSIVSGELFF
d_call: .
clone_size: .
v_call: TRBV6-1
j_call: TRBJ2-2